This T cell receptor (beta chain) was retrieved from a study of blood T cell repertoires in COVID-19 (dated by TCRdb to about 2020). Describing the broader study: Samples from collaborators originated in the United States, Italy and Spain and spanned both the acute and convalescent phases of COVID-19. The material from the prospective study consisted of cDNA or gDNA derived from T cells, B-cell-depleted T cells, or PBMCs. The dataset comprised deeply sampled blood TCRbeta repertoires from subjects exposed to, actively infected with, or recovered from COVID-19. The repertoires were released in a freely available public database intended as a resource for research on the immune response to SARS-CoV-2. Samples were obtained from the ongoing ImmuneRACE study (first 160 participants) and from roughly 1,300 subjects provided by 6 global collaborators. Nearly every sample came with metadata listing a de-identified subject ID, COVID-19 status, age in years and sex. Where available, HLA class I and class II types were obtained from metadata supplied by the sample provider rather than from assay-based typing. Broad study findings and their caveats: How much clinical and demographic metadata was included differed by source and by participant, and the metadata was provided uncurated.

The germline V gene sets CDR1 to LGHNA and CDR2 to YSLEER. Measured from the cysteine to the phenylalanine, the CDR3 is 15 residues long. Only the CDR3 DNA is retained, 45 bases long and in frame from the first base. Trimmed from V: 0 bases; trimmed from J: 8 bases; junction bases lacking a gene match: 8. TCRbeta CDR3 regions were amplified from genomic DNA by means of the immunoSEQ Assay, a bias-controlled multiplex PCR. Regarding the original processing steps: The number of nucleated cells in each sample was estimated from the amplification of reference gene primers within the assay. Sequence reads were collapsed and filtered to measure the absolute abundance of every unique TCRbeta CDR3 rearrangement. Productive Simpson clonality was computed per sample as the square root of Simpson's diversity index over productive rearrangements. What TCRdb holds here is the immuneACCESS table cut down to in-frame rearrangements. Part of the clones is not present; checked against another copy, under half of the missing clones reflect an unresolved V gene, and the others are unexplained. V, J and clone size were drawn from that table, and D and trimming were deduced from the DNA. This sample has about 100,000 clones in its table, and around nine tenths of those were observed once. The ten top clones hold about 1.8% of the sample.

With respect to this clone: Its specific antigen is unknown. Base qualities are missing; no much larger clone stands one base away.

Each collaborating institution followed its own protocols to collect whole blood in K2EDTA tubes. For TCRbeta analysis, collaborators shipped samples as frozen whole blood, isolated PBMCs, or DNA extracted from either of those sample types. The sequenced sample consisted of peripheral blood. This receptor was obtained from an older man with acute or convalescent COVID-19. The receptor chain draws on TRBV4-3 and TRBJ1-2; 8 bases in the junction line up with TRBD1. The base sequence is TGCGCCAGCAGCCAAGATCTTGGACAGGGACGGGGCTACACCTTC. It encodes CASSQDLGQGRGYTF.